A selection of T cell receptor beta chains follows, all from one sample in a study of metastatic and nonmetastatic thyroid tumors. Via MiXCR, TCRdb re-called the PCR reads. In the table there are more than 40,000 clones, over 25% of which are singletons. Sequencing input: blood. The receptors stem from a male donor with papillary thyroid cancer or a benign thyroid nodule (not recorded which). Some clones in this sample may be carry-over from other donors' samples. Each CDR3 is given without its conserved first and last residue. Rows give clone size only sometimes, using once, few, many, or a class for an expanded clone.

V	size	CDR3
TRBV28	few	ASSSLGLAPNEQF
TRBV9	many	ASSVESGAYEQY
TRBV7-9	many	ASTLGSEAF
TRBV24-1	once	ATAGPWEGPNTGELF
TRBV20-1	-	SAREAGKSSYNEQF
TRBV28	few	ASSGHQLALFTYEQY
TRBV30	many	AWSYRGETQY
TRBV11-2	many	ASSWGRLRDSGNTIY
TRBV6-1	few	ASGTGEAQPQH
TRBV3-1	many	ASSQARYGYT